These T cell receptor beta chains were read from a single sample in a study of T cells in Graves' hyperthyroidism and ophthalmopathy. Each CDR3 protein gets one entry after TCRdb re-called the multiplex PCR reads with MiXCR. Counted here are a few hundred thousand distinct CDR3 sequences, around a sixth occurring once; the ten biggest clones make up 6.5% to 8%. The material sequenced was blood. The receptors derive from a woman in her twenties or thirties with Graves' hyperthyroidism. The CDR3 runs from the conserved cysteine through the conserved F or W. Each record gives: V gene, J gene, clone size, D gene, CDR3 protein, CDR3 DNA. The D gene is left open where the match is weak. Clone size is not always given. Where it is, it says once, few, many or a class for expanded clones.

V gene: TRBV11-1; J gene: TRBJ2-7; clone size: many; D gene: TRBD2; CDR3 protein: CASSPVAGGSYEQYF; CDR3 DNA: TGTGCCAGCAGCCCTGTAGCGGGAGGATCCTACGAGCAGTACTTC
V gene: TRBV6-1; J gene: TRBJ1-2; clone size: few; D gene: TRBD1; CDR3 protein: CASSPGQVSYGYTF; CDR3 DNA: TGTGCCAGCAGTCCTGGACAGGTTTCCTATGGCTACACCTTC
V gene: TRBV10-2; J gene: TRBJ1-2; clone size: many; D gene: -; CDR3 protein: CASSGVAQGGYTF; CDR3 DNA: TGCGCCAGCAGTGGGGTAGCGCAGGGTGGCTACACCTTC
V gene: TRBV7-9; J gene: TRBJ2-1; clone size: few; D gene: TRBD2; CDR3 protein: CASSLLASGPYNEQFF; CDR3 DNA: TGTGCCAGCAGCTTACTGGCTAGCGGACCATACAATGAGCAGTTCTTC
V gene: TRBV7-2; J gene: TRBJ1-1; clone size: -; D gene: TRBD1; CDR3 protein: CASSLGTGMNSEAFF; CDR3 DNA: TGTGCCAGCAGCTTAGGGACAGGGATGAATTCTGAAGCTTTCTTT
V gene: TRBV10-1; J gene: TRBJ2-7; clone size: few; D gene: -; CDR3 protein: CASSDLGVPYEQYF; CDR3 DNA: TGCGCCAGCAGTGATCTTGGGGTTCCCTACGAGCAGTACTTC
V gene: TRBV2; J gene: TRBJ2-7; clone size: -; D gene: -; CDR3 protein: CASNVGGLYEQYF; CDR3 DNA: TGTGCCAGCAATGTGGGAGGACTCTACGAGCAGTACTTC
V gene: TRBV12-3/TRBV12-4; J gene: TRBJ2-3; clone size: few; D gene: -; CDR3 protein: CASSLRQRLDTQYF; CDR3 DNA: TGTGCCAGCAGTTTAAGGCAGAGGTTAGATACGCAGTATTTT
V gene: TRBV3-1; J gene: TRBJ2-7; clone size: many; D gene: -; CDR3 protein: CASSATGSDGEQYF; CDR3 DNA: TGTGCCAGCAGCGCAACAGGGTCGGACGGCGAGCAGTACTTC
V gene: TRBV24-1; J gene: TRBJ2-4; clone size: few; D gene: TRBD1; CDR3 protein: CATSERDRDKNIQYF; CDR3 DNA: TGTGCCACCAGTGAAAGGGACAGGGATAAAAACATTCAGTACTTC
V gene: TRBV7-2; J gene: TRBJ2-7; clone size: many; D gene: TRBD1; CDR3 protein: CASSPGQGSHEQYF; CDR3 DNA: TGTGCCAGCAGCCCCGGACAGGGAAGCCACGAGCAGTACTTC
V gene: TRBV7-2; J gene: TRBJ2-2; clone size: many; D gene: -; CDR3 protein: CASSLVGPGELFF; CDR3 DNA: TGTGCCAGCAGCTTAGTTGGCCCCGGGGAGCTGTTTTTT
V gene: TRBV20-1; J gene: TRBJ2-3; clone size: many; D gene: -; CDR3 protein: CSARDFGRTDTQYF; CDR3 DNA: TGCAGTGCTAGAGATTTCGGGAGAACAGATACGCAGTATTTT
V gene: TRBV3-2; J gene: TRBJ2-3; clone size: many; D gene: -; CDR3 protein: CASKRGRVIADTQYF; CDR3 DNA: TGTGCCAGCAAAAGGGGCAGGGTAATTGCAGATACGCAGTATTTT
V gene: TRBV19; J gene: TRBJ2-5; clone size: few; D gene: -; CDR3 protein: CASSMGRFQETQYF; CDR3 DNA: TGTGCCAGTAGTATGGGTCGTTTCCAAGAGACCCAGTACTTC
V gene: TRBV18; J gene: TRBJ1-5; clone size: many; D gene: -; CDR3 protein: CASSPADNQPQHF; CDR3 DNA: TGTGCCAGCTCACCAGCGGACAATCAGCCCCAGCATTTT
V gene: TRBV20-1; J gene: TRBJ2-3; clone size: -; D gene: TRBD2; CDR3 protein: CSVRTSGSRTDTQYF; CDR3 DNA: TGCAGTGTCCGGACTAGCGGGAGTAGAACAGATACGCAGTATTTT
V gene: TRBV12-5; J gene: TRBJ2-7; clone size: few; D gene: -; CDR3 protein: CASGLATSQGTYEQYF; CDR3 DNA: TGTGCTAGTGGTTTGGCCACTTCACAGGGTACTTACGAGCAGTACTTC
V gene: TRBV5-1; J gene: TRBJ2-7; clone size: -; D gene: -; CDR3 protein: CASSSYTTYEQYF; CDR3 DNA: TGCGCCAGCAGCTCTTATACTACCTACGAGCAGTACTTC
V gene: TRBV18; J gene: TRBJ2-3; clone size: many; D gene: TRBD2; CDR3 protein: CASSLFSGSDPDTQYF; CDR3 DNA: TGTGCCAGCTCACTATTCAGCGGGAGTGATCCAGATACGCAGTATTTT